The next 26 T cell receptor beta chains were all read from a single sample in a study of cytomegalovirus exposure and HLA in healthy donors. The PCR employed 60 Vbeta primers together with 13 Jbeta primers. Repertoires were generated with immunoSEQ multiplex PCR, while TCRdb's copy carries only in-frame clones and drops some. The sample has some 190,000 clones; roughly 80% are singletons. The sample was PBMCs. The receptors originated from a male donor in good health and CMV-seronegative.

The chain is built from TRBV7-9 and TRBJ2-5; D is ambiguous. The germline V and J ends were trimmed by 0 bases and 1 base, with 9 bases remaining between them. Germline CDR1 SEHNR, CDR2 FQNEAQ (reference sequence). The CDR3 is 15 residues long. The CDR3 nucleotides read TGTGCCAGCAGCTTAGCCGGCGGAGCCCAAGAGACCCAGTACTTC. It yields the protein CASSLAGGAQETQYF.

J is TRBJ1-1 and V is TRBV7-6; unclear D gene. The CDR3 extends over 15 amino acids. Trimming shortened V by 1 base and J by 1 base, and 10 bases separated the two germline ends. The germline gives CDR1 SGHVS, CDR2 FNYEAQ. The CDR3 DNA reads TGTGCCAGCAGCTTAGTATCGTCGGGGAACACTGAAGCTTTCTTT. Translated: CASSLVSSGNTEAFF.

The chain links TRBV6-5 to TRBJ1-2; D is unclear. V lost 2 bases and J lost 0, with 7 bases in between. The CDR3 is made up of 14 amino acids. The germline V gene has CDR1 MNHEY and CDR2 SVGAGI. This CDR3 is CASSYHGSNYGYTF. CDR3 nucleotide sequence: TGTGCCAGCAGTTACCACGGGTCTAACTATGGCTACACCTTC.

V usage is TRBV5-6 and J usage is TRBJ2-5, with 8 bases aligning to TRBD1. V was pared by 0 bases and J by 5 bases, with 15 bases of the junction left unmatched. Germline lookup yields CDR1 SGHDT and CDR2 YYEEEE. This CDR3 has 18 amino acids. The CDR3 sequence: CASSLEGVRDRIFETQYF. The CDR3 DNA sequence: TGTGCCAGCAGCTTGGAAGGGGTCCGGGACAGGATTTTCGAGACCCAGTACTTC.

This chain links TRBV5-1 with TRBJ1-1, with 8 nucleotides matching TRBD1. The trim removed 0 bases at V and 7 bases at J, leaving 5 bases unmatched. The CDR3 runs 14 residues. In germline, CDR1 is SGHRS, CDR2 YFSETQ. This CDR3 reads CASSLVTGECEAFF. CDR3 in DNA: TGCGCCAGCAGCTTGGTGACAGGGGAGTGTGAAGCTTTCTTT.

The chain links TRBV4-3 to TRBJ1-3; TRBD1 agrees at 12 bases. Trimming removed 4 bases from V and 4 bases from J; junction bases left unmatched: 5. Germline V gives CDR1 LGHNA, CDR2 YSLEER. The CDR3 consists of 16 residues. The CDR3 DNA follows: TGCGCCAGCAGCCCTATTGGGACAGGGGGCGGAAACACCATATATTTT. It is translated as CASSPIGTGGGNTIYF.

The chain couples TRBV7-8 to TRBJ2-3, with D tentatively TRBD2 (6 bases). The CDR3 is 14 residues long. CDR1 and CDR2 (germline): SGHVS, FQNEAQ. With 1 base removed from V and 4 bases from J, the gap between germline ends came to 9 bases. The DNA for the CDR3 is TGTGCCAGCAGCTTAGGCGGGGCCCCAGATACGCAGTATTTT. Translating it yields CASSLGGAPDTQYF.

This clone has just one count. V is TRBV5-1 and J is TRBJ1-1; the D gene is possibly TRBD1 (5 bases). The CDR3 covers 15 residues. Trimming pared 3 bases from V and 0 bases from J, leaving 12 bases between. CDR1 is SGHRS, CDR2 YFSETQ, per germline. CDR3 region: CASSSGVSMNTEAFF. The CDR3 DNA follows: TGCGCCAGCAGCTCGGGGGTGAGCATGAACACTGAAGCTTTCTTT.

This clone has a single count. The chain combines TRBV7-6 with TRBJ2-1, with D possibly TRBD1 on 5 matching bases. Trimming left V 6 bases short and J 6 bases short, with 15 bases between. There are 14 residues in the CDR3. Germline V gene lookup returns CDR1 SGHVS and CDR2 FNYEAQ. This chain's CDR3 is CASRTDADGNEQFF. CDR3 in DNA: TGTGCCAGCAGGACAGATGCGGACGGCAATGAGCAGTTCTTC.

The V and J genes are TRBV7-8 and TRBJ2-1; 8 nucleotides match TRBD2. CDR1 and CDR2 (germline): SGHVS, FQNEAQ. V lost 4 bases, J lost 6 bases, and 14 bases stayed unmatched. The CDR3 spans 17 residues. Here the CDR3 DNA reads TGTGCCAGCAGCTCACCGTTTAGCGGGGCCACGTTCAATGAGCAGTTCTTC. Translation: CASSSPFSGATFNEQFF. The full variable domain, in which reference TRBV7-8 and TRBJ2-1 provide the parts outside the CDR3, is GAGVSQSPRYKVAKRGQDVALRCDPISGHVSLFWYQQALGQGPEFLTYFQNEAQLDKSGLPSDRFFAERPEGSVSTLKIQRTQQEDSAVYLCASSSPFSGATFNEQFFGPGTRLTVL.

The rearrangement joins TRBV7-9 to TRBJ2-7; 7 positions match TRBD1. V lost 4 bases and J lost 2; bases outside the gene matches: 11. Germline loops: CDR1 SEHNR, CDR2 FQNEAQ (reference sequence). The CDR3 loop spans 16 amino acids. CDR3 region: CASSSQPGTETYEQYF. DNA for the CDR3: TGTGCCAGCAGCTCCCAACCCGGGACAGAGACCTACGAGCAGTACTTC.

Written as DNA, the CDR3 is TGTGCCAGCAGCTTAGAGGGTGGCTATGGCTACACCTTC. Translating it yields CASSLEGGYGYTF. This chain joins TRBV7-3 and TRBJ1-2; D gene unclear. Germline-derived CDR1 and CDR2 are SGHTA and FQGTGA. V was cut by 2 bases and J by 4 bases, with 8 bases left in between. CDR3 length equals 13 residues.

The CDR3 loop is CASSQAGRGPEQYF. CDR3 nucleotides: TGCGCCAGCAGCCAAGCGGGCAGGGGGCCCGAGCAGTACTTC. The chain has TRBV4-1 and TRBJ2-7, with 8 positions matching TRBD1. The CDR3 is 14 residues long. V was pared by 1 base and J by 6 bases, with 5 bases of the junction left unmatched. Germline CDR1 is MGHRA and CDR2 is YSYEKL.

Written as DNA, the CDR3 is TGTGCCAGCAGTTTTATCGTACAGGGGGGCGAGCAGTACTTC. It codes for CASSFIVQGGEQYF. This rearrangement joins TRBV28 to TRBJ2-7, with TRBD1 identical over 8 bases. This CDR3 has 14 residues. Germline CDR1 reads MDHEN; CDR2 reads SYDVKM. J lost 6 bases, V lost 3 bases, and 7 bases had no gene match. Supplemented by reference TRBV28 and TRBJ2-7, the full variable domain reads DVKVTQSSRYLVKRTGEKVFLECVQDMDHENMFWYRQDPGLGLRLIYFSYDVKMKEKGDIPEGYSVSREKKERFSLILESASTNQTSMYLCASSFIVQGGEQYFGPGTRLTVT.

This sequence joins TRBV7-8 and TRBJ1-4, with D uncertain. V lost 1 base, J lost 7 bases, and 13 bases lay in between. Germline V lookup: CDR1 SGHVS, CDR2 FQNEAQ. CDR3 length: 15 residues. The CDR3 sequence is CASSLDPGSGEKLFF. In DNA, the CDR3 is TGTGCCAGCAGCTTAGATCCGGGAAGCGGTGAAAAACTGTTTTTT.

The V call is TRBV5-1, the J call TRBJ1-1; maybe TRBD1 (6 bases). The germline V gene has CDR1 SGHRS and CDR2 YFSETQ. This CDR3 has 20 amino acids. Trimming cost V 2 bases and J 1 base, with 27 bases left between them. The chain's CDR3 is CASSFIPGGWGPRGNTEAFF. In nucleotides, the CDR3 is TGCGCCAGCAGCTTCATCCCGGGTGGGTGGGGGCCGCGTGGGAACACTGAAGCTTTCTTT.

This rearrangement joins TRBV19 to TRBJ1-5; D perhaps matches TRBD1 (6 bases). Germline V gives CDR1 LNHDA, CDR2 SQIVND (reference sequence). This CDR3 has 17 residues. Trimming cost V 11 bases and J 4 bases, with 27 bases left between them. In DNA form, the CDR3 reads TGTGCCGCGGGGGCAGGGGAGTCCGGAGGGGGTAATCAGCCCCAGCATTTT. Encoded protein: CAAGAGESGGGNQPQHF. Together with reference TRBV19 and TRBJ1-5, the CDR3 gives the full variable domain: DGGITQSPKYLFRKEGQNVTLSCEQNLNHDAMYWYRQDPGQGLRLIYYSQIVNDFQKGDIAEGYSVSREKKESFPLTVTSAQKNPTAFYLCAAGAGESGGGNQPQHFGDGTRLSIL.

In its sample, this clone was seen once. The chain combines TRBV28 with TRBJ2-7, with D tentatively TRBD2 (6 bases). Germline-derived CDR1 and CDR2 are MDHEN and SYDVKM. There are 15 residues in the CDR3. V was trimmed by 2 bases and J by 2 bases, leaving 13 bases between them. The CDR3 DNA reads TGTGCCAGCAGTTTACCCGGGACTGGAGCCTACGAGCAGTACTTC. Amino acid sequence: CASSLPGTGAYEQYF.

V and J are TRBV4-1 and TRBJ2-5, with 12 nucleotides matching TRBD2. Trimming took 3 bases from V and 7 from J; bases not matched to a gene: 12. From germline, CDR1 is MGHRA and CDR2 YSYEKL. The CDR3 length is 17 residues. The CDR3 region is CASSQTQGLAGPMTQYF. The DNA for the CDR3 is TGCGCCAGCAGCCAGACTCAGGGACTAGCGGGCCCTATGACCCAGTACTTC.

The V call is TRBV7-3, the J call TRBJ2-3, with D possibly matching TRBD2 (5 bases). The V end lost 4 bases, the J end lost 1 base, and 18 bases lay between the germline ends. Germline V gene sequence: CDR1 SGHTA, CDR2 FQGTGA. The CDR3 is 17 amino acids. CDR3 sequence (DNA): TGTGCCAGCAGCTCCCCTCAACTGCCCGGGGGCACAGATACGCAGTATTTT. It is translated as CASSSPQLPGGTDTQYF.

The genes are TRBV7-3 and TRBJ1-1, with TRBD1 matching 7 bases. Germline V gene lookup returns CDR1 SGHTA and CDR2 FQGTGA. The ends lost 6 bases at V and 4 bases at J; junction bases unmatched: 8. The CDR3 has 14 residues. The CDR3, as DNA: TGTGCCAGCAGGCCCGACAGGGCGGGCACTGAAGCTTTCTTT. Residues: CASRPDRAGTEAFF.

The chain joins TRBV4-2 to TRBJ1-4; 10 bases are shared with TRBD1. CDR3 length equals 17 residues. The trim removed 0 bases at V and 3 bases at J, leaving 4 bases unmatched. Germline assignment: CDR1 LGHNA and CDR2 YNFKEQ. CDR3 sequence reads: CASSQERTGGPNEKLFF. In nucleotides, the CDR3 is TGTGCCAGCAGCCAAGAAAGGACAGGGGGACCTAATGAAAAACTGTTTTTT.

The V call is TRBV6-6, the J call TRBJ2-5; TRBD1 matches at 8 bases. This CDR3 has 15 residues. Per the germline V gene, CDR1 is MNHNY and CDR2 is SVGAGI (reference sequence). Unmatched junction bases numbered 7, after V lost 5 bases and J lost 2 bases. CDR3 nucleotides: TGTGCCAGCAGTGACCGGACAGGGTTTCAAGAGACCCAGTACTTC. Protein product: CASSDRTGFQETQYF.

The J gene is TRBJ2-1, the V gene TRBV5-1; TRBD2 aligns across 7 bases. Looked up from germline, CDR1 is SGHRS and CDR2 is YFSETQ. V gave up 1 base and J gave up 2 bases; unmatched junction bases: 6. The CDR3 has 16 residues. In nucleotides, the CDR3 is TGCGCCAGCAGCTTGTCTGGCGGGGGAACCTACAATGAGCAGTTCTTC. Translating gives CASSLSGGGTYNEQFF.

The chain has TRBV7-2 and TRBJ2-6; 8 nucleotides match TRBD1. V lost 4 bases, J lost 4 bases, and 6 bases stayed unmatched. Germline loops: CDR1 SGHTA, CDR2 FQGNSA. This CDR3 is 16 amino acids long. CDR3 sequence (DNA): TGTGCCAGCAGCTCGGACAGGGTTCAAGGGGCCAACGTCCTGACTTTC. It is translated as CASSSDRVQGANVLTF.

The V call is TRBV30, the J call TRBJ1-3; 7 bases are a match to TRBD1. Germline V lookup: CDR1 GTSNPN, CDR2 SVGIG (reference sequence). The CDR3 spans 15 residues. V dropped 1 base and J dropped 1; count of bases not matched to a gene: 4. This CDR3 is CAWSAGGASGNTIYF. The CDR3 nucleotides are TGTGCCTGGAGTGCAGGGGGAGCTTCTGGAAACACCATATATTTT.